The subject of this entry is one T cell receptor (beta chain). Its cognate antigen is unknown. These data come from a study of blood T cells in healthy people across ages. Background on the study: Roughly one uniquely barcoded beta molecule per two T cells was captured.

Next came a second PCR, run for about 7 to 12 cycles, which used a sample-barcoded 5' primer along with a J-beta primer mix. Each CDR3 protein gets one entry after TCRdb re-called the 5' RACE reads with MiXCR. The sample consists of around 1.5 million distinct CDR3 sequences, roughly 30% of them appearing once. Germline assignment: CDR1 MNHNS and CDR2 SASEGT. The CDR3 covers 13 residues. Trimming cost V 2 bases and J 2 bases, with 6 bases left between them. PBMCs numbering at least 6.5 million were isolated per sample. Study-level results: PBMCs left unsorted prevented a conclusive naive versus antigen-experienced comparison. A greater number of naive CD4+ cells and higher diversity distinguished long-lived donors from aged donors.

This TCR came from a woman aged 25 to 45 in good health. Specimen: blood. The chain uses TRBV6-1 and TRBJ1-1, with D unclear. The CDR3 coding sequence is TGTGCCAGCAGTGAAATGGACAACACTGAAGCTTTCTTT. As protein: CASSEMDNTEAFF.